This TCR beta chain was recovered during a study of CD8+ T cells in alopecia areata (dated by TCRdb to between 2018 and 2020). For the study in its entirety: Treated patients were enrolled in an open-label pilot trial of oral tofacitinib at 5 to 10 mg twice daily for moderate-to-severe alopecia areata. Tofacitinib was administered for 6 to 18 months, and 6 months of follow-up off drug were then conducted to assess delayed response and recurrence. Disease severity in treated patients was measured with the SALT score, which quantifies the percentage of affected scalp surface area. The study used high-throughput TCRbeta sequencing to examine T cell clonal expansion in alopecia areata, in both the C3H/HeJ mouse model and human patients. Human TCRbeta sequencing covered scalp tissue and sorted CD4+ and CD8+ peripheral blood T cells from patchy and totalis/universalis alopecia areata patients and healthy controls. Tofacitinib-treated patients had biopsies at baseline and at 4 and 24 weeks of treatment, with a later scalp biopsy in several patients. Clonality in the scalp was compared among normal scalp (n=4), patchy alopecia areata scalp (n=8), and alopecia totalis/universalis scalp (n=8). RNA was obtained with the PAXgene miRNA kit for fixed scalp, the miRNeasy kit for PBMCs, and the RNeasy kit for mouse skin. immunoSEQ multiplex PCR using 35 Vbeta forward primers and 13 Jbeta reverse primers was used to amplify TCRbeta CDR3 regions. Findings and caveats that apply to the study as a whole: Unlike mouse skin, where gammadelta T cells dominate, normal human skin contains resident alphabeta T cells that get sequenced too, which complicates analysis of the scalp TCR repertoire. Many expanded lesional clones were found to persist in scalp and blood during tofacitinib treatment, and relapse after treatment cessation may be partly explained by this persistence. Compared with normal scalp, lesional scalp had higher clonality and more expanded CD8+ clones, particularly in alopecia totalis/universalis, a pattern that suggests antigenic drive. Because the treated cohort was small and had only one nonresponder, larger studies are needed to examine links between baseline CD8+ expansion and response. Shared TCR sequences between patients were less evident than in mice, which may be partly attributable to HLA diversity in the patient population. Tofacitinib significantly lowered scalp clonality and the number of expanded CD8+ clones among the top 100 scalp clones.

Library method: the immunoSEQ multiplex PCR assay. To provide template for TCR sequencing, every sample had RNA extracted and reverse transcribed into cDNA. SuperScript III was used to make first-strand cDNA, primed with a 2:1 mix of oligo-dT and random hexamers. A synthetic immune receptor repertoire was used to gauge amplification bias, and whatever bias remained was removed computationally. From the authors' description of their analysis: After raw reads were preprocessed to remove errors, the CDR3 was defined following IMGT conventions as running from the conserved cysteine to phenylalanine. Clonality was calculated as 1 minus Shannon entropy normalized by log2 of the number of productive unique TCRs. Scalp TCRbeta sequences were cross-referenced with sorted blood CD4 and CD8 repertoires so that the CD4 or CD8 identity of scalp clones could be inferred. Sourced from immuneACCESS, this table was stored by TCRdb with only in-frame sequences that have V and J called. A share of the clones is absent; for the studies checked, an unresolved V gene accounts for under half, and the remainder has no known explanation. Clonal size and the V and J genes are those of that table, whereas D and trimming came from the DNA. Across this sample there are 150,000 to 200,000 clones, with 60% seen only once. Approximately 3.5% of the sample lies in the top ten.

The CDR3 starts with the cysteine, ends with the phenylalanine, and has 12 residues. CDR3 DNA only is kept here, 36 bases in frame from base 1. Trimming removed 8 bases from V and 2 bases from J, leaving 9 bases between the germline ends. CDR1 and CDR2 (KGHSH, LQKENI) derive from the germline V gene. Concerning this clone: Its antigen is not yet known. Base quality data are lacking; no much larger clone is found one base away.

In the paper's terms, the time point label means: more than three weeks on oral tofacitinib. What this sample's treatment or condition label stands for: oral pan-JAK inhibitor, 5-10 mg twice daily. Lesional scalp punch biopsies and peripheral blood were obtained from alopecia areata patients. PBMCs were separated by density centrifugation and stained for CD3, CD4 and CD8, after which CD4+ and CD8+ T cells were sorted on a FACSAria. The rearranged chain carries TRBV18 and TRBJ2-5; no D gene can be assigned with confidence. Here the sequenced sample was CD4+ T cells sorted from blood, taken at week 4, from a patient treated with tofacitinib. The source of this sequence is a human donor with alopecia areata. CDR3 loop: CASRLDQETQYF. In nucleotides, the sequence is TGTGCCAGCAGACTCGATCAAGAGACCCAGTACTTC.